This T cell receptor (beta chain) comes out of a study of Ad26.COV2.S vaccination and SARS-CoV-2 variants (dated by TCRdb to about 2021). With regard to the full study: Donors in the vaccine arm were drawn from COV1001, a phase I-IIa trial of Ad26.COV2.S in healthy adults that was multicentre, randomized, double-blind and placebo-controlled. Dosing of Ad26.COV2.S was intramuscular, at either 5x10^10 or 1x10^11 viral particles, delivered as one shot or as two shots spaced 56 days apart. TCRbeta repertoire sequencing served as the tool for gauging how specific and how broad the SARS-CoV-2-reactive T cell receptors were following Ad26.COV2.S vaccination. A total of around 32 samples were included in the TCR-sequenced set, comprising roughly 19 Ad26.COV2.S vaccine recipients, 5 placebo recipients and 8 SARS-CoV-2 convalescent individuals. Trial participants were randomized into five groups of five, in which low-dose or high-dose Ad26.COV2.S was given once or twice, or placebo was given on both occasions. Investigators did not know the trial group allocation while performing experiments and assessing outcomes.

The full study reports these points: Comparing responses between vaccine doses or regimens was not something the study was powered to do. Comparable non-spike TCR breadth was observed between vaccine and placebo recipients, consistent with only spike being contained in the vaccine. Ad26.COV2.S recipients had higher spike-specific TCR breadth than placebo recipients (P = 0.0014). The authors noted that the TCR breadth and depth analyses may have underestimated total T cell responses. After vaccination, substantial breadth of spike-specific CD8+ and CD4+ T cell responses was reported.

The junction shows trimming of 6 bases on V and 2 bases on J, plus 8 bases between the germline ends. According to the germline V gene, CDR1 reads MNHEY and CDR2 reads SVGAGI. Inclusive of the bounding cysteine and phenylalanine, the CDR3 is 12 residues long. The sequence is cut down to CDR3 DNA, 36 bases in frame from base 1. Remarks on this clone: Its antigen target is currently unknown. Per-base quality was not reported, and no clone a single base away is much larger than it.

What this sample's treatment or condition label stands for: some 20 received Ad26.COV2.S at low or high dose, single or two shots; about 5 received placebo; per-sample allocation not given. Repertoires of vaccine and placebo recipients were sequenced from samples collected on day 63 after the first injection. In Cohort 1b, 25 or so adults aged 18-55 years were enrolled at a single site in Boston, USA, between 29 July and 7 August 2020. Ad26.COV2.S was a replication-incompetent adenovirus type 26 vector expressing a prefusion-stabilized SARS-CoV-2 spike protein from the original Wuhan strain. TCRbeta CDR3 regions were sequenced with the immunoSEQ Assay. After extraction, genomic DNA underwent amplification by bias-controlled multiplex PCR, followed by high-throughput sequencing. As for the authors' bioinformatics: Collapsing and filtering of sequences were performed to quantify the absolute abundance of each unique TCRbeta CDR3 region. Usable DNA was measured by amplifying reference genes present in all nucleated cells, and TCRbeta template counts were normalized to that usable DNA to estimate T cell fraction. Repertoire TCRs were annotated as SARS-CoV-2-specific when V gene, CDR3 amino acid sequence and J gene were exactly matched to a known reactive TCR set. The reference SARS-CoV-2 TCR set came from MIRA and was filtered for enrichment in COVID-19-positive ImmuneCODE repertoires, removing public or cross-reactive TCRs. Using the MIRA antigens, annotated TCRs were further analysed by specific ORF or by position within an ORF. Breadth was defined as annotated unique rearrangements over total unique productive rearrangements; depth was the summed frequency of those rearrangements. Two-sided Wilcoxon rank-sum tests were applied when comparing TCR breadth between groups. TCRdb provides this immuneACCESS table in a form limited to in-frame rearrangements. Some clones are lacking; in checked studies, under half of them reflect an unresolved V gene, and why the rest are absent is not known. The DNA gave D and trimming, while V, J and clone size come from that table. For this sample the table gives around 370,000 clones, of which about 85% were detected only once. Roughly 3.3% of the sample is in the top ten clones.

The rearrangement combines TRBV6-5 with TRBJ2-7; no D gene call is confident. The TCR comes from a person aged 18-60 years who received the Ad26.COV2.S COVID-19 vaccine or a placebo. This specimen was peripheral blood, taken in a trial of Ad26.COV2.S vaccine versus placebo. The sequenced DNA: TGTGCCAGCAGCCTATCGACCTACGAGCAGTACTTC. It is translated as CASSLSTYEQYF.